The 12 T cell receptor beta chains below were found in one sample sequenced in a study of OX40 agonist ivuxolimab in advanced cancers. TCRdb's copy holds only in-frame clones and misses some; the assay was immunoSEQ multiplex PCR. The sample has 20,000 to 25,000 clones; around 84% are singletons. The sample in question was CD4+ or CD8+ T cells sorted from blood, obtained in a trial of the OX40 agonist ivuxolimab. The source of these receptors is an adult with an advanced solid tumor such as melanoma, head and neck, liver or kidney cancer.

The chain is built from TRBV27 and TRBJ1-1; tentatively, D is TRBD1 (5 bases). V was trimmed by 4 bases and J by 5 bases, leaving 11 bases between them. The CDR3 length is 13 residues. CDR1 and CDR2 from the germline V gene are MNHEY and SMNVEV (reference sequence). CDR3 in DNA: TGTGCCAGCAGTTGGGGGTTCCAAACTGAAGCTTTCTTT. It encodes CASSWGFQTEAFF.

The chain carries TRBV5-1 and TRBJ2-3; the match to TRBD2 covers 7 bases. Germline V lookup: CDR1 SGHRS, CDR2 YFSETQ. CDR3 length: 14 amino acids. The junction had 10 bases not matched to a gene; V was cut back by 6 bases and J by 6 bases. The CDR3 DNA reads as TGCGCCAGCAAGGATGGGGGGGGATATGATACGCAGTATTTT. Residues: CASKDGGGYDTQYF.

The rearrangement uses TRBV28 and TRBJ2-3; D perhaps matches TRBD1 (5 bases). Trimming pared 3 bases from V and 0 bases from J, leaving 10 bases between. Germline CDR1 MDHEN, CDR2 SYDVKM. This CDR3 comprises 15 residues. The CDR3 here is CASSFRALSTDTQYF. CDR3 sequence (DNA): TGTGCCAGCAGTTTCAGGGCGCTAAGCACAGATACGCAGTATTTT.

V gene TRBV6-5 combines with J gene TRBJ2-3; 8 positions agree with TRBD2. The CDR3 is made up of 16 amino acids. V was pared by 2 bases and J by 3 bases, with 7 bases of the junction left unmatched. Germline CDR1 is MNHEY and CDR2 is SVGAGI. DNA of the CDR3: TGTGCCAGCAGTTACCACTTAACTAGCGGAACAGATACGCAGTATTTT. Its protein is CASSYHLTSGTDTQYF.

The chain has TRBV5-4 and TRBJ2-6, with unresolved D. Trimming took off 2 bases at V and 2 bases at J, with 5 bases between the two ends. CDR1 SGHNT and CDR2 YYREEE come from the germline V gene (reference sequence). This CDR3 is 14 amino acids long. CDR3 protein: CASSFGPGANVLTF. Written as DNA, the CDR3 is TGTGCCAGCAGCTTCGGGCCTGGGGCCAACGTCCTGACTTTC.

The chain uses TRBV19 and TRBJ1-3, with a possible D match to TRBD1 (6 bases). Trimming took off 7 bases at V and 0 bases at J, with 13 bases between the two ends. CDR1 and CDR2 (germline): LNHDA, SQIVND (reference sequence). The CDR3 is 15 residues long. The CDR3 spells CASTLDSTSGNTIYF. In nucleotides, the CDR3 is TGTGCCAGTACTCTGGACAGTACCTCTGGAAACACCATATATTTT.

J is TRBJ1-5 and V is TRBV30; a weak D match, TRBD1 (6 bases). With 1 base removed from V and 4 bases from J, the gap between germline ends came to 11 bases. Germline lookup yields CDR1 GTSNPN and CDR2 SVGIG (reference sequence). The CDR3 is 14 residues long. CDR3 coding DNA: TGTGCCTGGAGTGCAAGAGGGGGAAATCAGCCCCAGCATTTT. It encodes CAWSARGGNQPQHF. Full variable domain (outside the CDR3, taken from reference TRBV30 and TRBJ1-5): SQTIHQWPATLVQPVGSPLSLECTVEGTSNPNLYWYRQAAGRGLQLLFYSVGIGQISSEVPQNLSASRPQDRQFILSSKKLLLSDSGFYLCAWSARGGNQPQHFGDGTRLSIL.

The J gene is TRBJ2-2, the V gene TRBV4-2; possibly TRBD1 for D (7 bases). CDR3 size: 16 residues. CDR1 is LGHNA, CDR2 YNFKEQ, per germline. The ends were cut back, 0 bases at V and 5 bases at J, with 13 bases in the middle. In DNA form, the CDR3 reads TGTGCCAGCAGCCAAGAGGAGGGGGCGCGAACCGGGGAGCTGTTTTTT. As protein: CASSQEEGARTGELFF.

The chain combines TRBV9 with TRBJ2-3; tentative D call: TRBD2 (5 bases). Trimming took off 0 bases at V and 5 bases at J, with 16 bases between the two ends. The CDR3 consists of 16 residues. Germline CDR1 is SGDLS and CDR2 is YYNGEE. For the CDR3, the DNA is TGTGCCAGCAGCGTAGCTTTGGGCGGACTGGTAGATACGCAGTATTTT. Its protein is CASSVALGGLVDTQYF.

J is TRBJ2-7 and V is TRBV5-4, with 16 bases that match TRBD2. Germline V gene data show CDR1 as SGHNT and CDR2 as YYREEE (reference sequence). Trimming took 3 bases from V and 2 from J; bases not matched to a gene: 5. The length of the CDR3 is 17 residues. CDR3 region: CASSWGLAGGSAYEQYF. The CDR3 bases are TGTGCCAGCAGCTGGGGACTAGCGGGAGGGTCTGCCTACGAGCAGTACTTC.

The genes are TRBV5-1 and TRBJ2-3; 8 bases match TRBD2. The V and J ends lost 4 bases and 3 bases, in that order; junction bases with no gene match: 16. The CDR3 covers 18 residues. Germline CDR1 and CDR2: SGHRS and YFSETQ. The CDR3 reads CASSPLPSSGRMTDTQYF. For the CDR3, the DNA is TGCGCCAGCAGCCCCCTACCCTCGAGCGGGAGAATGACAGATACGCAGTATTTT. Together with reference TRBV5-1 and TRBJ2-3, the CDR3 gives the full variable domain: KAGVTQTPRYLIKTRGQQVTLSCSPISGHRSVSWYQQTPGQGLQFLFEYFSETQRNKGNFPGRFSGRQFSNSRSEMNVSTLELGDSALYLCASSPLPSSGRMTDTQYFGPGTRLTVL.

CDR3 bases: TGTGCCAGCAGTCCCCGGGGTGGCGGGGCCTACAATGAGCAGTTCTTC. It encodes CASSPRGGGAYNEQFF. The chain joins TRBV27 to TRBJ2-1; D may be TRBD2 (6 bases). This CDR3 region has 16 residues. Germline V gene data show CDR1 as MNHEY and CDR2 as SMNVEV (reference sequence). Deletions cut 5 bases from V and 2 bases from J, with 16 bases between.